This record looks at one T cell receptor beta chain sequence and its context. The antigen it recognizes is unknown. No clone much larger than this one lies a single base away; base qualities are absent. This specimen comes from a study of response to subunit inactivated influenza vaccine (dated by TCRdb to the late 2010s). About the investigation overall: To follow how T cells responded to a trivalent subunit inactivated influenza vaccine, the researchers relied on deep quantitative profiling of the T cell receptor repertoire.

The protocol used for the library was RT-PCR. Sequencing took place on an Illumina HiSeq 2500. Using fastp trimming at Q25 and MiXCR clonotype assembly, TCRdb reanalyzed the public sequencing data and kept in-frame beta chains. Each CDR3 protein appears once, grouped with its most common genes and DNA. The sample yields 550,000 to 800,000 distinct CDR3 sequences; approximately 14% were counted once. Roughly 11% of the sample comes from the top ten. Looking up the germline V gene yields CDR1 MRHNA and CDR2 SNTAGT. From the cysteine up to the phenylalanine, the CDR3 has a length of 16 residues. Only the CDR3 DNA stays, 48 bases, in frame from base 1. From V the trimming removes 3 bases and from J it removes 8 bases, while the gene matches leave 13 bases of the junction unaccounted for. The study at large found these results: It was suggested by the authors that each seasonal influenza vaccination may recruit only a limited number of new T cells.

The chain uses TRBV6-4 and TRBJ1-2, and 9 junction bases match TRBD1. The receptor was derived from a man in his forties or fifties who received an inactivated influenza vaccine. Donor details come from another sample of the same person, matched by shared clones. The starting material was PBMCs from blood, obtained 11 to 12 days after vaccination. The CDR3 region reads CASSELRDRVFGGYTF. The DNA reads TGTGCCAGCAGTGAACTCCGGGACAGGGTCTTCGGGGGCTACACCTTC.